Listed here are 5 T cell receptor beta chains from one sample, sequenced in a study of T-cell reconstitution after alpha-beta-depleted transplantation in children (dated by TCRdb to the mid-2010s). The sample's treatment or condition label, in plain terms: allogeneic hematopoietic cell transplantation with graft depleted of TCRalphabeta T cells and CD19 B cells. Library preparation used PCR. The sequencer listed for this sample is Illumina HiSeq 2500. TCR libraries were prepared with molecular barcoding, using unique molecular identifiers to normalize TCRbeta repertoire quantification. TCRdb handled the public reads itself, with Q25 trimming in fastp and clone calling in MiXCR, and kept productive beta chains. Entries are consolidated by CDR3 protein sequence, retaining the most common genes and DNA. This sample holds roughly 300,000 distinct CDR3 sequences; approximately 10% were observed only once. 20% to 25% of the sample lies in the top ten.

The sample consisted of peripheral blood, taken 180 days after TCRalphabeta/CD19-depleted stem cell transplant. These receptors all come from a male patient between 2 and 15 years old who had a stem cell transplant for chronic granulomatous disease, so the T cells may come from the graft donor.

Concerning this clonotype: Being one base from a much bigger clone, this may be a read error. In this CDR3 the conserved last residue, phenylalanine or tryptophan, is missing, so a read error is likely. DNA for the CDR3: TGCAGCGTCGCCTCAGGCCCGGGGCTGTTTGTT. Translation: CSVASGPGLFV. The V gene is TRBV29-1, the J gene TRBJ1-4; the D is unclear. The CDR3 has 11 residues. Deletions cut 6 bases from V and 14 bases from J, with 16 bases between. Per the germline V gene, CDR1 is SQVTM and CDR2 is ANQGSEA.

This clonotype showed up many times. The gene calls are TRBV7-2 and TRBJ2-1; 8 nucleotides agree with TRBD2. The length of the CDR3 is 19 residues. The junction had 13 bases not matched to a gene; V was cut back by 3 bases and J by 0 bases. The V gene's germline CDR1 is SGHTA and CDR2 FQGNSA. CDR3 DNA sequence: TGTGCCAGCAGCTTCGGTCCTGGACTAGCTAGAATCTCCTACAATGAGCAGTTCTTC. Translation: CASSFGPGLARISYNEQFF. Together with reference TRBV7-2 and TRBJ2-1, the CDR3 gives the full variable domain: GAGVSQSPSNKVTEKGKDVELRCDPISGHTALYWYRQSLGQGLEFLIYFQGNSAPDKSGLPSDRFSAERTGGSVSTLTIQRTQQEDSAVYLCASSFGPGLARISYNEQFFGPGTRLTVL.

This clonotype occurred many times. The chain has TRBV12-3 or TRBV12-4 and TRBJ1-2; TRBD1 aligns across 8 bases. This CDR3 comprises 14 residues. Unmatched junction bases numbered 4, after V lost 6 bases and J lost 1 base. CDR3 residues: CASSRDRINYGYTF. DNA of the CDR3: TGTGCCAGCAGCCGGGACAGGATTAACTATGGCTACACCTTC.

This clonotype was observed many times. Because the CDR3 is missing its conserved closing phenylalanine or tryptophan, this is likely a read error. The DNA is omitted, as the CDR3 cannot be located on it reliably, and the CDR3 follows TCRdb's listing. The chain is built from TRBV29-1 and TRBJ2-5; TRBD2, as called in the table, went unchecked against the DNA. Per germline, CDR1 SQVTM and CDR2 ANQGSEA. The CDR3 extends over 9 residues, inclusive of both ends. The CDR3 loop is CSDGPGSLI.

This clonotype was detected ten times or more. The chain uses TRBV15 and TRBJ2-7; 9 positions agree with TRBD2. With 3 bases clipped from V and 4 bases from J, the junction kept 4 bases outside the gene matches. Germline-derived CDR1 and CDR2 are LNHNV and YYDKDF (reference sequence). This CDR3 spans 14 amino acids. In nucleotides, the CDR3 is TGTGCCACCAGCAGGGGACTAGCTGGGTACGAGCAGTACTTC. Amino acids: CATSRGLAGYEQYF.